The sequence of this TCR beta chain was determined in a study of T cell changes during pregnancy in multiple sclerosis. Trimming removed 8 bases from V and 5 bases from J; junction bases left unmatched: 7. This CDR3 contains 13 residues. Germline loops: CDR1 MNHNS, CDR2 SASEGT. Assay used: immunoSEQ multiplex PCR; TCRdb lists only in-frame clones, some missing. The sample has tens of thousands of clones; 88% are singletons. The material was peripheral blood, obtained before pregnancy. The rearrangement joins TRBV6-1 to TRBJ1-2, with TRBD1 identical over 8 bases. This TCR derives from a female donor with multiple sclerosis, enrolled in a pregnancy study. In nucleotides, the CDR3 is TGTGCCAGCCGGTCAGGGGGCGCGTATGGCTACACCTTC. Its protein product is CASRSGGAYGYTF.